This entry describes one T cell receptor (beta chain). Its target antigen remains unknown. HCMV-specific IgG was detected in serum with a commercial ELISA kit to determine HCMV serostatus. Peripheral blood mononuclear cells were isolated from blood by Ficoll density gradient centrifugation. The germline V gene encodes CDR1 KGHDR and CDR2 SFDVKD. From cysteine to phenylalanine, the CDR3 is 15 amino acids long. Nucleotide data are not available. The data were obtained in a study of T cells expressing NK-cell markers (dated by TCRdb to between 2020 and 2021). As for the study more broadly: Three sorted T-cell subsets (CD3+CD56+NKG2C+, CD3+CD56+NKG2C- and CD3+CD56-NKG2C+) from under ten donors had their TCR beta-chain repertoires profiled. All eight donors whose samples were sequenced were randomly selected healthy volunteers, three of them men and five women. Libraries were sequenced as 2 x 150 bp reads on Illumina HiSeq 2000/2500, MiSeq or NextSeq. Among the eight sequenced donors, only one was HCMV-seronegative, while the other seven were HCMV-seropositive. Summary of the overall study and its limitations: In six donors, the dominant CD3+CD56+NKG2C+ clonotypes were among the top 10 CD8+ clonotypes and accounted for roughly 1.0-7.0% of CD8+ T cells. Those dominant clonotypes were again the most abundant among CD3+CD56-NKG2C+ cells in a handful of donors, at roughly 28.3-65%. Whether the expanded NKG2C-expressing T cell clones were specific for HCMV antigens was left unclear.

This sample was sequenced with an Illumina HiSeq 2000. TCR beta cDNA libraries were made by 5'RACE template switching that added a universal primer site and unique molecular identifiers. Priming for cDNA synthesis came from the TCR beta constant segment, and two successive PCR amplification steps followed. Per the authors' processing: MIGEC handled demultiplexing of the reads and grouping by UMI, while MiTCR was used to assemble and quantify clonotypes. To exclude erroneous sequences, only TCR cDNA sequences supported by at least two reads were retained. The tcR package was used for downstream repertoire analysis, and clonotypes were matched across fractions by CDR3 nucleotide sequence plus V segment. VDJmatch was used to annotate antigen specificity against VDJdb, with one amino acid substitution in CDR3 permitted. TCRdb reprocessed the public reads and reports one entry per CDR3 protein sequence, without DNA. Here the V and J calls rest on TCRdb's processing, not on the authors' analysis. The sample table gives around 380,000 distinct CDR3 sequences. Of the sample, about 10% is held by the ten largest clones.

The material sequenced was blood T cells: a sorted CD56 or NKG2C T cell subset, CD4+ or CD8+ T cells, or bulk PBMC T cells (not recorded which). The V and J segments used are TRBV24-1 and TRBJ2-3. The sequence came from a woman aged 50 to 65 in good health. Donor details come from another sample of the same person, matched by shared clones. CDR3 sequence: CATVRSSDVTDTQYF.